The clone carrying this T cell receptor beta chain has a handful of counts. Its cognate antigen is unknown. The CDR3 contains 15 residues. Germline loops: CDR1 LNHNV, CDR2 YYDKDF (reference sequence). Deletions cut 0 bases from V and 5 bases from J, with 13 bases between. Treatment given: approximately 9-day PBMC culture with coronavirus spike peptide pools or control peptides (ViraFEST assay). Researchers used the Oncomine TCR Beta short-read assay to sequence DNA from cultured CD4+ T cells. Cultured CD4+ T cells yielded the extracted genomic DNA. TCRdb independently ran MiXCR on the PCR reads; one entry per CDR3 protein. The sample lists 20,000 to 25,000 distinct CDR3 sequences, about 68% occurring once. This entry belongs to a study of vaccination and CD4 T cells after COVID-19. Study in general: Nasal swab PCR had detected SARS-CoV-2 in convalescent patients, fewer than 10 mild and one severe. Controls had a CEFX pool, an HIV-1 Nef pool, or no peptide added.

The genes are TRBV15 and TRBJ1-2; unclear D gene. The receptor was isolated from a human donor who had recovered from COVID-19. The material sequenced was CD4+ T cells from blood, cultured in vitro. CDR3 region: CATSRDRAALYGYTF. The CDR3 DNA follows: TGTGCCACCAGCAGAGATCGGGCGGCCCTTTATGGCTACACCTTC.